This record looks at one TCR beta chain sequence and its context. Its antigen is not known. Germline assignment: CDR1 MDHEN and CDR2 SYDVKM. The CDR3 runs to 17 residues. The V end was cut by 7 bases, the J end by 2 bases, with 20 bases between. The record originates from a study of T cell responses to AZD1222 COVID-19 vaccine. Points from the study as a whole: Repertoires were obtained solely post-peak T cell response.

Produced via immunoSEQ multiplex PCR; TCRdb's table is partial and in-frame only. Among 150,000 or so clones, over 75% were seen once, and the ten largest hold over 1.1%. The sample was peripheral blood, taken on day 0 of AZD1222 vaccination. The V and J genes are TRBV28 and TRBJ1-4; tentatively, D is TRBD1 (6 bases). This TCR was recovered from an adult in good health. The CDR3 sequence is CASTLWGGAGTNEKLFF. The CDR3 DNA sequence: TGTGCCAGCACCCTTTGGGGGGGCGCGGGGACTAATGAAAAACTGTTTTTT.